The clone carrying this TCR beta chain was counted between two and nine times. This CDR3 is 15 amino acids long. Trimming cost V 8 bases and J 5 bases; bases outside gene matches: 12. CDR1 and CDR2 (germline): MNHEY, SVGAGI. Both 60 Vbeta primers and 13 Jbeta primers went into the PCR. Produced via immunoSEQ multiplex PCR; TCRdb's table is partial and in-frame only. Found here are 95,000 to 150,000 clones, under 70% of them singletons; the top ten hold more than 1.5%. This record belongs to a study of cytomegalovirus exposure and HLA in healthy donors. The chain links TRBV6-5 to TRBJ1-5; 7 bases match TRBD1. This clonotype was sampled from a man aged 18 to 29 in good health and CMV-seronegative. The sequencing input was PBMCs. For the CDR3, the DNA is TGTGCCAGCCTAAGGGGAATTACAGGGGATCAGCCCCAGCATTTT. This gives the protein CASLRGITGDQPQHF.